This TCR beta chain was sequenced during a study of blood T cell repertoires in COVID-19. Trimming removed 6 bases from V and 1 base from J, with 13 bases in between. Germline CDR1 is MNHEY and CDR2 is SVGAGI. The CDR3 sequence is 14 residues long. Libraries were prepared by immunoSEQ multiplex PCR; TCRdb keeps only in-frame clonotypes and omits some of them. The sample lists around 280,000 clones; around 90% were seen once. The V call is TRBV6-5, the J call TRBJ2-7, with D possibly matching TRBD2 (5 bases). Sequencing was done on a sample of PBMCs or T cells enriched from blood (not recorded which). The sequence was obtained from a woman in her late teens or twenties with acute COVID-19. CDR3 region: CASRQRVASYEQYF. The CDR3 nucleotides read TGTGCCAGCAGACAGAGGGTAGCGTCCTACGAGCAGTACTTC.